One sample yielded the 12 T cell receptor beta chains listed below, sequenced in a study of identical twins. TCRdb independently ran MiXCR on the 5' RACE reads; one entry per CDR3 protein. This table has about 690,000 distinct CDR3 sequences, 21% appearing once. Another study also made use of these data, one on T cells expressing NK-cell markers.

Input material: PBMCs. These TCRs come from a woman aged 18-35 years in good health.

The V gene is TRBV6-5, the J gene TRBJ1-2, with D unclear. The V gene lost 0 bases and the J gene lost 3 bases, with 11 bases spanning the gap. CDR3 size: 15 residues. Germline CDR1 is MNHEY and CDR2 is SVGAGI. For the CDR3, the DNA is TGTGCCAGCAGTTACTCGGGCCGGCCAGACTATGGCTACACCTTC. Protein: CASSYSGRPDYGYTF.

As to this clonotype: Given a much more abundant clone one base away, this may be a read error. The gene calls are TRBV29-1 and TRBJ2-1; maybe TRBD2 (5 bases). The CDR3 length is 10 residues. CDR1 SQVTM and CDR2 ANQGSEA come from the germline V gene. The CDR3 reads CIVVRDEQFF. In DNA, the CDR3 is TGCATCGTTGTGAGGGATGAGCAGTTCTTC.

The rearrangement links TRBV6-1 to TRBJ2-1, with 7 bases fitting TRBD2. Per germline, CDR1 MNHNS and CDR2 SASEGT. The CDR3 runs 15 residues. The V and J ends lost 7 bases and 0 bases, in that order; junction bases with no gene match: 6. The CDR3 reads CASIPGRSSYNEQFF. The CDR3 nucleotides read TGTGCCAGCATTCCCGGGAGGAGCTCCTACAATGAGCAGTTCTTC.

This clonotype was counted between two and nine times. The chain uses TRBV7-2 and TRBJ2-1, with 7 bases aligning to TRBD1. The V and J ends lost 3 bases and 7 bases, in that order; junction bases with no gene match: 9. Germline values: CDR1 SGHTA, CDR2 FQGNSA. The CDR3 is 15 residues long. For the CDR3, the DNA is TGTGCCAGCAGCTTCTCGGGGCGCAGGGGGAATGAGCAGTTCTTC. As protein: CASSFSGRRGNEQFF. Looking up the rest from reference TRBV7-2 and TRBJ2-1 gives the full variable domain: GAGVSQSPSNKVTEKGKDVELRCDPISGHTALYWYRQSLGQGLEFLIYFQGNSAPDKSGLPSDRFSAERTGGSVSTLTIQRTQQEDSAVYLCASSFSGRRGNEQFFGPGTRLTVL.

This chain links TRBV7-2 with TRBJ1-2, with D possibly matching TRBD1 (6 bases). Per the germline V gene, CDR1 is SGHTA and CDR2 is FQGNSA. The CDR3 is made up of 15 amino acids. V was pared by 1 base and J by 2 bases, with 11 bases between. CDR3 loop: CASSLVGGTNYGYTF. The DNA for the CDR3 is TGTGCCAGCAGCTTAGTGGGGGGCACCAACTATGGCTACACCTTC.

The V and J genes are TRBV20-1 and TRBJ2-3, with D hard to call. Germline V gene sequence: CDR1 DFQATT, CDR2 SNEGSKA (reference sequence). Trimming removed 3 bases from V and 3 bases from J, with 13 bases in between. CDR3 length: 14 amino acids. CDR3 residues: CSASGEIGTDTQYF. The CDR3 DNA follows: TGCAGTGCTAGTGGCGAAATTGGTACAGATACGCAGTATTTT.

J is TRBJ2-7 and V is TRBV7-2; D remains unclear. Per the germline V gene, CDR1 is SGHTA and CDR2 is FQGNSA. V lost 6 bases to trimming and J lost 0 bases, with 9 bases between them. There are 13 residues in the CDR3. The CDR3 DNA reads TGTGCCAGCAGACTCAGAACCTCCTACGAGCAGTACTTC. Residues: CASRLRTSYEQYF. The full variable domain, with the rest looked up from reference TRBV7-2 and TRBJ2-7, is GAGVSQSPSNKVTEKGKDVELRCDPISGHTALYWYRQSLGQGLEFLIYFQGNSAPDKSGLPSDRFSAERTGGSVSTLTIQRTQQEDSAVYLCASRLRTSYEQYFGPGTRLTVT.

The V gene is TRBV20-1, the J gene TRBJ2-3, with D perhaps TRBD1 (6 bases). The CDR3 totals 16 residues. From germline, CDR1 is DFQATT and CDR2 SNEGSKA (reference sequence). V lost 0 bases and J 1 base, leaving 14 bases between the germline ends. CDR3: CSAREPKQGGTDTQYF. Written as DNA, the CDR3 is TGCAGTGCTAGAGAGCCTAAACAGGGTGGCACAGATACGCAGTATTTT.

The V gene is TRBV5-5, the J gene TRBJ2-4; 7 bases map to TRBD2. This CDR3 is 18 amino acids long. The V gene end was trimmed by 2 bases and the J gene end by 0 bases; junction bases not matched to a gene: 11. Germline V lookup: CDR1 SGHKS, CDR2 YYEKEE (reference sequence). The CDR3 DNA reads TGTGCCAGCAGCTTCCTAGCGGTCGGTTACCTAGCCAAAAACATTCAGTACTTC. Amino acid sequence: CASSFLAVGYLAKNIQYF.

This clonotype was seen more than once but under ten times. The chain recombines TRBV20-1 with TRBJ2-7; D is unresolved. V lost 3 bases and J 3 bases, leaving 9 bases between the germline ends. Germline V gene data show CDR1 as DFQATT and CDR2 as SNEGSKA (reference sequence). The CDR3 runs to 12 residues. Here the CDR3 DNA reads TGCAGTGCTAGCAAGGAGTACTACGAGCAGTACTTC. Translation: CSASKEYYEQYF.

This clonotype showed up many times. This chain uses TRBV5-1 with TRBJ1-1; possible D gene TRBD1, 5 bases. CDR3 length equals 14 residues. V lost 1 base and J 4 bases, leaving 11 bases between the germline ends. Germline V gives CDR1 SGHRS, CDR2 YFSETQ. CDR3 bases: TGCGCCAGCAGCTTGACCGCCGGGGCCACTGAAGCTTTCTTT. Translated: CASSLTAGATEAFF.

This sequence joins TRBV4-2 and TRBJ1-6; D unresolved. The CDR3 length is 18 residues. Germline V gene data show CDR1 as LGHNA and CDR2 as YNFKEQ. With 4 bases removed from V and 0 bases from J, the gap between germline ends came to 16 bases. The CDR3: CASSPTRVGSSYNSPLHF. CDR3 nucleotide sequence: TGTGCCAGCAGCCCGACTCGGGTGGGGAGCTCCTATAATTCACCCCTCCACTTT.